The 23 T cell receptor beta chains listed next were all sequenced from one sample in a study of lymphopenia after photon versus proton radiotherapy. Here immunoSEQ multiplex PCR was the method, and the copy in TCRdb shows in-frame clones only, minus some. The table records around 24,000 clones, about four fifths of them present only once. Sequencing was performed on peripheral blood, taken from a patient treated with photon-based radiotherapy. The origin of the receptors is a woman aged 45-60 years with pancreatic cancer.

V is TRBV30 and J is TRBJ2-2; 7 nucleotides agree with TRBD1. CDR1 is GTSNPN, CDR2 SVGIG, per germline (reference sequence). The CDR3 is 15 residues long. CDR3 in amino acids: CAQAKRTGVPGELFF. For the CDR3, the DNA is TGTGCGCAAGCCAAGCGTACAGGGGTCCCCGGGGAGCTGTTTTTT. The full variable domain, in which reference TRBV30 and TRBJ2-2 provide the parts outside the CDR3, is SQTIHQWPATLVQPVGSPLSLECTVEGTSNPNLYWYRQAAGRGLQLLFYSVGIGQISSEVPQNLSASRPQDRQFILSSKKLLLSDSGFYLCAQAKRTGVPGELFFGEGSRLTVL.

The V gene is TRBV5-4, the J gene TRBJ2-2; D not certain. Trimming took 3 bases from V and 4 from J, leaving 7 bases between them. The length of the CDR3 is 13 residues. CDR1 and CDR2 from the germline V gene are SGHNT and YYREEE (reference sequence). The CDR3 bases are TGTGCCAGCAGCTCCCATTTCACCGGGGAGCTGTTTTTT. Translation gives CASSSHFTGELFF.

The chain recombines TRBV28 with TRBJ2-3; 10 nucleotides line up with TRBD2. With V trimmed by 7 bases and J by 0 bases, 10 bases remained unmatched. CDR1 MDHEN and CDR2 SYDVKM come from the germline V gene. This CDR3 spans 17 amino acids. The CDR3 nucleotides are TGTGCCAGCAACTCAGCGGGAGGGCCATCCAGCACAGATACGCAGTATTTT. Encoded protein: CASNSAGGPSSTDTQYF. Supplemented by reference TRBV28 and TRBJ2-3, the full variable domain reads DVKVTQSSRYLVKRTGEKVFLECVQDMDHENMFWYRQDPGLGLRLIYFSYDVKMKEKGDIPEGYSVSREKKERFSLILESASTNQTSMYLCASNSAGGPSSTDTQYFGPGTRLTVL.

This chain connects TRBV5-1 to TRBJ2-7; D remains unclear. Looked up from germline, CDR1 is SGHRS and CDR2 is YFSETQ. The CDR3 consists of 12 residues. Trimming pared 6 bases from V and 0 bases from J, leaving 7 bases between. The CDR3 coding sequence is TGCGCCAGCACCCTTACCTCCTACGAGCAGTACTTC. It yields the protein CASTLTSYEQYF.

This clone came up once. The chain combines TRBV5-6 with TRBJ1-2; D not resolved. Trimming shortened V by 4 bases and J by 3 bases, and 4 bases separated the two germline ends. Germline CDR1 and CDR2: SGHDT and YYEEEE. CDR3 length: 11 residues. The CDR3 nucleotides are TGTGCCAGCAGCCGGGACTATGGCTACACCTTC. It is translated as CASSRDYGYTF.

This clone was detected only a few times. The chain uses TRBV27 and TRBJ2-1; D gene ambiguous. Between the trimmed V and J ends, which lost 11 bases and 6 bases, there was a span of 8 bases. CDR1 and CDR2 (germline): MNHEY, SMNVEV (reference sequence). The CDR3 consists of 10 residues. CDR3 residues: CAPRSNEQFF. CDR3 DNA: TGTGCCCCCCGGTCCAATGAGCAGTTCTTC.

J is TRBJ1-5 and V is TRBV7-6, with a possible D match to TRBD1 (5 bases). CDR1 is SGHVS, CDR2 FNYEAQ, per germline. CDR3 length: 16 amino acids. Trimming took off 5 bases at V and 0 bases at J, with 14 bases between the two ends. The CDR3 loop is CASSPNDRYSNQPQHF. In DNA form, the CDR3 reads TGTGCCAGCAGCCCGAATGACAGATATAGCAATCAGCCCCAGCATTTT.

This clone was counted between two and nine times. The rearrangement uses TRBV27 and TRBJ2-1, with D unclear. The CDR3 has 15 amino acids. The V gene lost 2 bases and the J gene lost 0 bases, with 8 bases spanning the gap. The germline gives CDR1 MNHEY, CDR2 SMNVEV (reference sequence). CDR3: CASSLDGFSYNEQFF. The DNA of the CDR3 is TGTGCCAGCAGTTTAGACGGTTTCTCCTACAATGAGCAGTTCTTC.

The chain's CDR3 is CASGRNTGAYSEAFF. DNA for the CDR3: TGTGCCAGCGGAAGAAATACAGGGGCATATTCTGAAGCTTTCTTT. The J gene is TRBJ1-1, the V gene TRBV25-1; 7 nucleotides match TRBD1. The trim removed 8 bases at V and 6 bases at J, leaving 15 bases unmatched. This CDR3 is built from 15 residues. CDR1 and CDR2 from the germline V gene are MGHDK and SYGVNS.

The chain employs TRBV7-6 and TRBJ2-5, with D maybe TRBD2 (7 bases). The J call is uncertain, as TRBJ2-7 better fits the DNA end. The CDR3 totals 15 residues. Germline CDR1 reads SGHVS; CDR2 reads FNYEAQ. The CDR3 DNA sequence: TGTGCCAGCAGCTTGGGGGCTAGCGGCTCCTACGAGCAGTACTTC. It is translated as CASSLGASGSYEQYF.

V is TRBV7-9 and J is TRBJ2-7; 9 positions agree with TRBD2. With 5 bases clipped from V and 2 bases from J, the junction kept 4 bases outside the gene matches. This CDR3 is 14 amino acids long. The V gene's germline CDR1 is SEHNR and CDR2 FQNEAQ (reference sequence). CDR3 protein: CASSATSGPYEQYF. CDR3 nucleotides: TGTGCCAGCAGCGCGACTAGCGGACCCTACGAGCAGTACTTC.

This clone has just one count. The J gene is TRBJ2-1, the V gene TRBV7-2; D is ambiguous. With 4 bases removed from V and 5 bases from J, the gap between germline ends came to 12 bases. Germline V gene data show CDR1 as SGHTA and CDR2 as FQGNSA. This CDR3 contains 14 residues. The CDR3 here is CASSSGPSNNEQFF. DNA of the CDR3: TGTGCCAGCAGCTCCGGCCCCTCAAACAATGAGCAGTTCTTC.

As DNA, the CDR3 is TGTGCCAGCAGCCACGACAGGGTTGGAGAAAAACTGTTTTTT. It codes for CASSHDRVGEKLFF. The chain joins TRBV11-2 to TRBJ1-4, with TRBD1 matching 7 bases. J lost 8 bases, V lost 5 bases, and 8 bases had no gene match. The CDR3 length is 14 residues. Germline assignment: CDR1 SGHAT and CDR2 FQNNGV. Full variable domain (outside the CDR3, taken from reference TRBV11-2 and TRBJ1-4): EAGVAQSPRYKIIEKRQSVAFWCNPISGHATLYWYQQILGQGPKLLIQFQNNGVVDDSQLPKDRFSAERLKGVDSTLKIQPAKLEDSAVYLCASSHDRVGEKLFFGSGTQLSVL.

This sequence joins TRBV6-4 and TRBJ1-2, with 7 bases identical to TRBD1. With V trimmed by 3 bases and J by 4 bases, 2 bases remained unmatched. The CDR3 runs to 13 residues. Germline V gene lookup returns CDR1 MRHNA and CDR2 SNTAGT. In DNA form, the CDR3 reads TGTGCCAGCAGTGAACAGGGGACCTATGGCTACACCTTC. As protein: CASSEQGTYGYTF.

This rearrangement joins TRBV25-1 to TRBJ1-2; a weak D match, TRBD1 (5 bases). The CDR3 runs 13 residues. The V and J ends lost 1 base and 6 bases respectively, with 9 bases between them. Germline values: CDR1 MGHDK, CDR2 SYGVNS. For the CDR3, the DNA is TGTGCCAGCAGTGAATGGGGGAGGAATGGCTACACCTTC. Protein: CASSEWGRNGYTF.

In its sample, this clone ranks as medium-sized (0.01 to 0.1%). This chain joins TRBV27 and TRBJ2-7; 8 nucleotides match TRBD1. V shed 0 bases, J shed 11 bases, and the junction held 3 bases outside the gene matches. The CDR3 is 12 residues long. Germline V CDR1 and CDR2: MNHEY, SMNVEV (reference sequence). The CDR3 nucleotides read TGTGCCAGCAGTTTATCCCAGGGGGCTGAGTACTTC. It codes for CASSLSQGAEYF.

V usage is TRBV27 and J usage is TRBJ2-1; 10 positions agree with TRBD2. With 2 bases clipped from V and 10 bases from J, the junction kept 8 bases outside the gene matches. Germline V gene data show CDR1 as MNHEY and CDR2 as SMNVEV (reference sequence). The CDR3 is made up of 15 amino acids. CDR3 bases: TGTGCCAGCAGTTTAGAAGCGGGAGGGCGGGACGAGCAGTTCTTC. Encoded protein: CASSLEAGGRDEQFF.

Judged by abundance, this clone is medium-sized. J is TRBJ2-1 and V is TRBV13; perhaps TRBD2 as D (6 bases). Germline CDR1 PRHDT, CDR2 FYEKMQ (reference sequence). The V end lost 5 bases, the J end lost 8 bases, and 22 bases lay between the germline ends. The CDR3 spans 16 residues. The CDR3 nucleotides are TGTGCCAGCAGCCAAGCTGGGGCGGGGCCAAGCCATGAGCAGTTCTTC. Protein product: CASSQAGAGPSHEQFF.

The chain recombines TRBV5-4 with TRBJ2-7; 11 nucleotides agree with TRBD2. Germline V gives CDR1 SGHNT, CDR2 YYREEE (reference sequence). The CDR3 covers 14 residues. After removal of 1 base from V and 6 bases from J, the junction contained 3 bases not matched to a gene. The DNA for the CDR3 is TGTGCCAGCAGCTTGAAACTAGCGGGAGCCGAGCAGTACTTC. This encodes CASSLKLAGAEQYF.

V usage is TRBV10-3 and J usage is TRBJ2-7; D gene unclear. Trimming removed 3 bases from V and 2 bases from J, with 11 bases in between. Per the germline V gene, CDR1 is ENHRY and CDR2 is SYGVKD. The CDR3 spans 14 residues. The CDR3: CAISDKGSPYEQYF. As DNA, the CDR3 is TGTGCCATCAGTGATAAGGGCAGTCCCTACGAGCAGTACTTC.

The chain couples TRBV4-1 to TRBJ2-3; D unclear. CDR1 MGHRA and CDR2 YSYEKL come from the germline V gene. The CDR3 consists of 15 residues. V was pared by 0 bases and J by 2 bases, with 9 bases between. DNA of the CDR3: TGCGCCAGCAGCCAAGATTCGGTTACCACAGATACGCAGTATTTT. Translating gives CASSQDSVTTDTQYF.

The genes are TRBV5-4 and TRBJ2-3; TRBD1 aligns across 9 bases. CDR1 is SGHNT and CDR2 is YYREEE in the germline V gene (reference sequence). The CDR3 has 15 residues. Losses at the gene ends were 3 bases for V and 3 bases for J; bases not matched to a gene: 5. CDR3 loop: CASSYRDRETDTQYF. For the CDR3, the DNA is TGTGCCAGCAGCTACCGGGACAGGGAGACAGATACGCAGTATTTT. The full variable domain, its missing parts supplied by reference TRBV5-4 and TRBJ2-3, is ETGVTQSPTHLIKTRGQQVTLRCSSQSGHNTVSWYQQALGQGPQFIFQYYREEENGRGNFPPRFSGLQFPNYSSELNVNALELDDSALYLCASSYRDRETDTQYFGPGTRLTVL.

The chain combines TRBV7-2 with TRBJ2-5; 9 nucleotides agree with TRBD2. This CDR3 has 14 amino acids. Germline CDR1 reads SGHTA; CDR2 reads FQGNSA. J lost 5 bases, V lost 3 bases, and 4 bases had no gene match. The CDR3 sequence is CASSFSGRGETQYF. In DNA, the CDR3 is TGTGCCAGCAGCTTTAGCGGGAGAGGGGAGACCCAGTACTTC.